Included here is one T cell receptor beta chain sequence, with context. TCRdb's copy holds only in-frame clones and misses some; the assay was immunoSEQ multiplex PCR. The table shows 150,000 to 200,000 clones, with 90% occurring only once. The data were obtained in a study of control samples from healthy donors and cancer patients. The CDR3 runs 13 residues. Trimming removed 2 bases from V and 6 bases from J, with 10 bases in between. CDR1 MNHEY and CDR2 SMNVEV come from the germline V gene (reference sequence). This chain connects TRBV27 to TRBJ1-2; D is undetermined. The sample consisted of blood. This TCR was recovered from a woman aged 50 to 65 in good health. CDR3 region: CASSLASKDGYTF. CDR3 nucleotide sequence: TGTGCCAGCAGTTTAGCAAGTAAGGATGGCTACACCTTC.